Relative to its sample, the clone carrying this TCR beta chain is large (0.1 to 1%). Its target is unknown. The data were taken from a study of circulating CD8 cells and anti-PD-1 response in melanoma. Study as a whole: Anti-PD-1 was first-line therapy for about 55% of the 13 patients.

Study results and limitations: PD-1 and DPOS subsets showed similar, higher clonality than DNEG.

The QIAseq Immune Repertoire TCR panel built the libraries from approximately 16 ng of total RNA. TCRdb independently ran MiXCR on the reads; one entry per CDR3 protein. This table has a few hundred distinct CDR3 sequences, 9% to 15% appearing once. Four subsets defined by PD-1 and/or TIGIT were sorted from live CD3+CD8+TCRalphabeta+ cells. The CDR3 extends over 16 amino acids. Per germline, CDR1 SGHAT and CDR2 FQDESV (reference sequence). Deletions cut 0 bases from V and 0 bases from J, with 9 bases between. The chain carries TRBV11-1 and TRBJ2-1; TRBD1 might be the D (6 bases). The specimen was CD8+ T cells from PBMCs, collected at baseline or after one month of anti-PD-1 therapy (not recorded which). This sequence originates from a human donor with melanoma. The donor label of this sample is uncertain. Some clones in this sample may be carry-over from other donors' samples. CDR3 DNA sequence: TGTGCCAGCAGCTTAGCACAGGGTAACTCCTACAATGAGCAGTTCTTC. This encodes CASSLAQGNSYNEQFF.